Following are 22 T cell receptor beta chains from one sample sequenced in a study of metastatic and nonmetastatic thyroid tumors. TCRdb re-called clones from the PCR reads using MiXCR. Seen here are tens of thousands of clones, 17% observed once, and the top ten hold 9% to 10%. Patients were all untreated before their thyroid surgery. Sequences were obtained from tumor tissue. The receptors here all came from a female donor with papillary thyroid cancer or a benign thyroid nodule (not recorded which). Some clones in this sample may be carry-over from other donors' samples.

This clone has a count of ten or more. V usage is TRBV20-1 and J usage is TRBJ2-1; 7 nucleotides match TRBD1. With V trimmed by 0 bases and J by 0 bases, 17 bases remained unmatched. Germline CDR1 DFQATT, CDR2 SNEGSKA (reference sequence). This CDR3 has 20 residues. For the CDR3, the DNA is TGCAGTGCTAGAGATTGGGAAGCCTTCGGGACAGAGAGCTCCTACAATGAGCAGTTCTTC. Translating it yields CSARDWEAFGTESSYNEQFF.

This clone was picked up many times. This chain links TRBV20-1 with TRBJ2-5; D is possibly TRBD1 (5 bases). With 3 bases removed from V and 0 bases from J, the gap between germline ends came to 5 bases. The CDR3 covers 12 residues. Germline CDR1 and CDR2: DFQATT and SNEGSKA (reference sequence). The CDR3 is CSARTDQETQYF. The CDR3 DNA reads TGCAGTGCTAGGACAGACCAAGAGACCCAGTACTTC.

This clone was detected a few times. The rearrangement joins TRBV28 to TRBJ2-7; a weak D match, TRBD2 (6 bases). Germline V lookup: CDR1 MDHEN, CDR2 SYDVKM. This CDR3 is built from 13 residues. V was shortened by 6 bases and J by 2 bases, with 11 bases between the two germline ends. CDR3 DNA: TGTGCCAGCAGGCGGGGCGGGGCCTACGAGCAGTACTTC. It specifies CASRRGGAYEQYF.

This clone was observed many times. V usage is TRBV5-6 and J usage is TRBJ1-1; D gene unclear. Germline CDR1 is SGHDT and CDR2 is YYEEEE. This CDR3 is 14 amino acids long. Trimming shortened V by 0 bases and J by 2 bases, and 8 bases separated the two germline ends. CDR3 nucleotide sequence: TGTGCCAGCAGCTTGGGGACGGGAAACACTGAAGCTTTCTTT. This gives the protein CASSLGTGNTEAFF.

This clone has just a few counts. A much larger clone differs by one base, so this may be a read error. The genes are TRBV12-3 or TRBV12-4 and TRBJ2-2, with D maybe TRBD1 (6 bases). This CDR3 is built from 18 residues. CDR3 nucleotides: TGTGCCATCAGTTCCGGGACCCTCCTAACAGGGTTCACCGGGGAGCTGTTTTTT. It specifies CAISSGTLLTGFTGELFF.

This clone has at least ten counts. This CDR3 is also generated by other DNA sequences in the sample. The chain couples TRBV5-1 to TRBJ1-4; perhaps TRBD1 as D (5 bases). Trimming pared 1 base from V and 1 base from J, leaving 8 bases between. Germline V gives CDR1 SGHRS, CDR2 YFSETQ. This CDR3 is 15 amino acids long. The CDR3 sequence is CASSLSTVTNEKLFF. CDR3 in DNA: TGCGCCAGCAGCTTGTCGACAGTAACTAATGAAAAACTGTTTTTT.

At least ten counts were recorded for this clone. The chain couples TRBV6-5 to TRBJ2-3; D is undetermined. V lost 0 bases to trimming and J lost 4 bases, with 14 bases between them. Looked up from germline, CDR1 is MNHEY and CDR2 is SVGAGI. The CDR3 sequence is 16 residues long. The DNA for the CDR3 is TGTGCCAGCAGTTACTCGAGAAGGTTCGGGTCAGATACGCAGTATTTT. Its protein is CASSYSRRFGSDTQYF.

This clone was counted at least ten times. CDR3 sequence reads: CASSPGQHQETQYF. The CDR3 DNA reads TGTGCCAGCAGCCCCGGACAGCACCAAGAGACCCAGTACTTC. The chain employs TRBV7-9 and TRBJ2-5; possible D gene TRBD1, 6 bases. CDR1 is SEHNR, CDR2 FQNEAQ, per germline (reference sequence). V was trimmed by 5 bases and J by 0 bases, leaving 10 bases between them. CDR3 length: 14 amino acids.

Sample share makes this clone medium-sized (0.01 to 0.1%). The chain is built from TRBV2 and TRBJ2-7; perhaps TRBD1 as D (5 bases). The CDR3 consists of 13 residues. V was trimmed by 8 bases and J by 6 bases, leaving 17 bases between them. Looked up from germline, CDR1 is SNHLY and CDR2 is FYNNEI. The CDR3 is CASGQNRGGEQYF. In nucleotides, the CDR3 is TGTGCCAGCGGACAAAATCGAGGCGGCGAGCAGTACTTC.

Ten or more counts support this clone. V is TRBV30 and J is TRBJ1-3; no clear D. Trimming left V 2 bases short and J 1 base short, with 6 bases between. The germline V gene has CDR1 GTSNPN and CDR2 SVGIG (reference sequence). This CDR3 is 13 amino acids long. Written as DNA, the CDR3 is TGTGCCTGGAGTCGCGGATCTGGAAACACCATATATTTT. Protein: CAWSRGSGNTIYF.

This clone appeared many times. The genes are TRBV11-3 and TRBJ2-3; D may be TRBD2 (5 bases). The length of the CDR3 is 15 residues. Germline-derived CDR1 and CDR2 are SGHNT and YENEEA. The ends were cut back, 2 bases at V and 0 bases at J, with 9 bases in the middle. The CDR3 DNA is TGTGCCAGCAGCTTAAGCGGTCCTAGCACAGATACGCAGTATTTT. This sequence encodes CASSLSGPSTDTQYF.

This clone was detected many times. The rearrangement uses TRBV25-1 and TRBJ2-1; 9 bases match TRBD2. Germline CDR1 MGHDK, CDR2 SYGVNS. The V and J ends lost 3 bases and 9 bases, in that order; junction bases with no gene match: 9. The CDR3 sequence is 15 residues long. CDR3 sequence reads: CASSDGNSGSAEQFF. In DNA, the CDR3 is TGTGCCAGCAGTGACGGAAATAGCGGGAGTGCTGAGCAGTTCTTC.

This clone was seen ten or more times. Here the CDR3 reads CASSPRFGDATEAFF. Here the CDR3 DNA reads TGCGCCAGCAGCCCTAGGTTTGGGGACGCCACTGAAGCTTTCTTT. V gene TRBV5-1 combines with J gene TRBJ1-1, with D perhaps TRBD1 (5 bases). CDR1 is SGHRS and CDR2 is YFSETQ in the germline V gene. The CDR3 consists of 15 residues. The V end lost 4 bases, the J end lost 4 bases, and 17 bases lay between the germline ends.

The chain employs TRBV5-6 and TRBJ2-3; 13 nucleotides match TRBD2. The CDR3 is made up of 18 amino acids. V shed 3 bases and J 0 bases; nucleotides not matched to a gene: 7. CDR1 is SGHDT and CDR2 is YYEEEE in the germline V gene. The DNA of the CDR3 is TGTGCCAGCAGCTGGACTAGCGGGAGAACCTCTAGCACAGATACGCAGTATTTT. This codes for CASSWTSGRTSSTDTQYF.

The chain uses TRBV7-8 and TRBJ2-7; D call uncertain. V shed 0 bases and J shed 7 bases, with 16 bases lying between them. This CDR3 is 15 amino acids long. Germline values: CDR1 SGHVS, CDR2 FQNEAQ. The CDR3 DNA sequence: TGTGCCAGCAGCTTAGCCCCTTTTCGGGTAGCAGAGCAGTACTTC. Encoded protein: CASSLAPFRVAEQYF. Variable domain in full (rest from reference TRBV7-8 and TRBJ2-7): GAGVSQSPRYKVAKRGQDVALRCDPISGHVSLFWYQQALGQGPEFLTYFQNEAQLDKSGLPSDRFFAERPEGSVSTLKIQRTQQEDSAVYLCASSLAPFRVAEQYFGPGTRLTVT.

A single count supports this clone. The chain combines TRBV11-1 with TRBJ1-5, with D tentatively TRBD1 (5 bases). CDR1 and CDR2 from the germline V gene are SGHAT and FQDESV (reference sequence). V lost 5 bases, J lost 4 bases, and 18 bases lay in between. The CDR3 has 16 amino acids. CDR3 in amino acids: CASSPSVQAKNQPQHF. CDR3 sequence (DNA): TGTGCCAGCAGCCCGTCGGTACAGGCGAAGAATCAGCCCCAGCATTTT.

To note about this clone: It may be a read error: a sequence one base away is much more abundant. The chain uses TRBV6-2 or TRBV6-3 and TRBJ2-5; no clear D. CDR1 and CDR2 (germline): MNHEY, SVGEGT. The CDR3 has 13 amino acids. The CDR3 is CTSSYASQETQYF. The CDR3 nucleotides read TGTACCAGCAGTTACGCTAGCCAAGAGACCCAGTACTTC.

This clone was seen at least ten times. The V and J genes are TRBV11-2 and TRBJ2-3; D is ambiguous. Germline-derived CDR1 and CDR2 are SGHAT and FQNNGV. Trimming left V 4 bases short and J 0 bases short, with 5 bases between. This CDR3 comprises 13 residues. Here the CDR3 DNA reads TGTGCCAGCAGCTACGGGAGCACAGATACGCAGTATTTT. As protein: CASSYGSTDTQYF. The whole variable domain, remainder taken from reference TRBV11-2 and TRBJ2-3, is EAGVAQSPRYKIIEKRQSVAFWCNPISGHATLYWYQQILGQGPKLLIQFQNNGVVDDSQLPKDRFSAERLKGVDSTLKIQPAKLEDSAVYLCASSYGSTDTQYFGPGTRLTVL.

This clone was found many times. The V gene is TRBV24-1, the J gene TRBJ2-1; no reliable D call. Trimming stripped 3 bases from V and 0 bases from J, with 11 bases between. The CDR3 sequence is 16 residues long. Germline CDR1 reads KGHDR; CDR2 reads SFDVKD. The CDR3 protein is CATSDETRFSYNEQFF. The DNA for the CDR3 is TGTGCCACCAGTGATGAGACTCGTTTCTCCTACAATGAGCAGTTCTTC.

Comment on this clone: No conserved phenylalanine or tryptophan ends this CDR3, so it is likely a read error. The chain employs TRBV19 and TRBJ1-2, with 8 bases matching TRBD1. V lost 5 bases, J lost 5 bases, and 7 bases stayed unmatched. From germline, CDR1 is LNHDA and CDR2 SQIVND (reference sequence). The CDR3 consists of 14 residues. This CDR3 is CASSPTGAAYGYTS. Here the CDR3 DNA reads TGTGCCAGTAGTCCGACAGGGGCTGCTTATGGCTACACCTCC.

This clone was recorded at least ten times. CDR3 amino acids: CASSDGPGPGELFF. CDR3 nucleotide sequence: TGTGCCAGCAGCGACGGACCTGGTCCCGGGGAGCTGTTTTTT. V gene TRBV12-3 or TRBV12-4 combines with J gene TRBJ2-2; D gene unclear. The CDR3 has 14 residues. Between the trimmed V and J ends, which lost 6 bases and 6 bases, there was a span of 14 bases.

Details on this clone: A read error may explain this, as a much larger clone is one base away. The chain recombines TRBV25-1 with TRBJ1-2; TRBD1 matches at 8 bases. J lost 10 bases, V lost 7 bases, and 8 bases had no gene match. Germline loops: CDR1 MGHDK, CDR2 SYGVNS. The length of the CDR3 is 12 residues. CDR3 loop: CASNVHRGAYTF. The CDR3 DNA is TGTGCCAGCAATGTCCACAGGGGGGCCTACACCTTC.